Reported below is one T cell receptor beta chain. CDR1 MDHEN and CDR2 SYDVKM come from the germline V gene. V lost 6 bases and J 3 bases, leaving 12 bases between the germline ends. CDR3 length: 14 residues. This entry comes from a study of blood T cell repertoires in COVID-19. Study in general: Donors in Cohort 3 who had recovered were those with two negative PCRs, healthcare professional clearance, or resolution of their symptoms. Sites in the United States, Italy and Spain provided acute and convalescent COVID-19 samples. Nucleic acid was either cDNA or gDNA, and it came from T cells, B-cell-depleted T cells, or PBMCs.

Sequenced by immunoSEQ multiplex PCR; TCRdb stores in-frame clones only, minus some. The table has 150,000 to 200,000 clones, approximately 79% seen once. Those who participated ranged in age from 18 to 89 years and resided in about two dozen US areas. This sequence joins TRBV28 and TRBJ1-5; TRBD1 is a possible D gene (5 bases). Material for sequencing was PBMCs or T cells enriched from blood (not recorded which). This receptor was obtained from a woman aged 70 to 79 in a cohort exposed to, infected with or recovered from COVID-19 (not recorded which). CDR3 sequence (DNA): TGTGCCAGCAGAGTCCAGGGTCTCAATCAGCCCCAGCATTTT. Protein sequence: CASRVQGLNQPQHF.